This T cell receptor (beta chain) was sequenced for a study of T cells after yellow fever vaccination. General study results and limits: Clones from primary vaccination mostly reappeared after the booster (less than 98% CD4, about 88% CD8).

Only a few counts were recorded for this clonotype. Antigen unknown. One entry per CDR3 protein, called by TCRdb with MiXCR from the 5' RACE reads. Of approximately 600,000 distinct CDR3 sequences detected, around 12% appear once; the ten largest clones hold approximately 15%. V was clipped by 5 bases and J by 4 bases; unmatched bases: 7. The CDR3 is 15 residues long. V usage is TRBV12-3 or TRBV12-4 and J usage is TRBJ2-2; 7 positions agree with TRBD1. The sequences come from PBMCs, collected on the day of the yellow fever booster vaccination. The receptor was derived from a man aged 30-40 years who received the YFV17D yellow fever vaccine. CDR3 in amino acids: CASSKQQGITGELFF. The CDR3 DNA sequence: TGTGCCAGCAGTAAACAACAGGGGATCACCGGGGAGCTGTTTTTT.